These 24 T cell receptor beta chains share one sample of origin, sequenced in a study of OX40 agonist ivuxolimab in advanced cancers. TCRdb's table, derived via immunoSEQ multiplex PCR, lists solely in-frame clones and lacks some. The sample has some 22,000 clones, over 75% seen once. This sample comprised CD4+ or CD8+ T cells sorted from blood, obtained in a trial of the OX40 agonist ivuxolimab. The source is an adult with an advanced solid tumor such as melanoma, head and neck, liver or kidney cancer.

The chain recombines TRBV13 with TRBJ1-4, with D possibly TRBD1 on 6 matching bases. Germline V gene data show CDR1 as PRHDT and CDR2 as FYEKMQ (reference sequence). The CDR3 has 15 residues. V lost 5 bases and J lost 0, with 10 bases in between. Written as DNA, the CDR3 is TGTGCCAGCAGCCACCCAGGGGCAACTAATGAAAAACTGTTTTTT. It encodes CASSHPGATNEKLFF.

This clone was seen a single time. The chain is built from TRBV6-1 and TRBJ1-5, with D tentatively TRBD1 (5 bases). Trimming shortened V by 7 bases and J by 3 bases, and 16 bases separated the two germline ends. CDR1 is MNHNS, CDR2 SASEGT, per germline. CDR3 length: 15 residues. As DNA, the CDR3 is TGTGCCAGCACCCCGAAGGAGGACAACAATCAGCCCCAGCATTTT. As protein: CASTPKEDNNQPQHF.

The chain links TRBV19 to TRBJ1-1; D is possibly TRBD1 (5 bases). This CDR3 comprises 14 residues. Germline values: CDR1 LNHDA, CDR2 SQIVND (reference sequence). V shed 1 base and J shed 2 bases, with 8 bases lying between them. The CDR3 spells CASSIGRGNTEAFF. CDR3 coding DNA: TGTGCCAGTAGTATAGGGAGGGGTAACACTGAAGCTTTCTTT.

The chain has TRBV7-9 and TRBJ2-3; D is unclear. V was shortened by 3 bases and J by 4 bases, with 14 bases between the two germline ends. Germline loops: CDR1 SEHNR, CDR2 FQNEAQ (reference sequence). The CDR3 sequence is 15 residues long. In DNA, the CDR3 is TGTGCCAGCAGCTTGGCGGAGACCTTCCCAGATACGCAGTATTTT. Translated, it gives CASSLAETFPDTQYF.

V and J are TRBV5-1 and TRBJ1-1; TRBD1 is a possible D gene (6 bases). CDR1 is SGHRS and CDR2 is YFSETQ in the germline V gene. CDR3 length: 15 residues. V shed 5 bases and J shed 1 base, with 15 bases lying between them. The CDR3 nucleotides read TGCGCCAGCAGTTATAAGGGGGGCGGGAACACTGAAGCTTTCTTT. It translates to CASSYKGGGNTEAFF.

V is TRBV12-5 and J is TRBJ2-1; 10 bases are a match to TRBD2. Germline-derived CDR1 and CDR2 are LGHNT and FRNRAP. The CDR3 has 15 amino acids. V lost 3 bases to trimming and J lost 8 bases; unmatched junction nucleotides: 7. The CDR3 DNA sequence: TGTGCTAGTGGTTTCGCAGCGGGGGGGTTCTATGAGCAGTTCTTC. This sequence encodes CASGFAAGGFYEQFF.

The chain couples TRBV6-4 to TRBJ2-7; 7 bases align to TRBD1. Trimming removed 4 bases from V and 3 bases from J; junction bases left unmatched: 18. The germline V gene has CDR1 MRHNA and CDR2 SNTAGT. The CDR3 covers 18 residues. DNA of the CDR3: TGTGCCAGCAGTGGCCCGACAGGGACGGCGGTTGCGGGCTACGAGCAGTACTTC. It encodes CASSGPTGTAVAGYEQYF.

For the CDR3, the DNA is TGCGCCAGCAGCTTGGGTAATGAGCAGTTCTTC. It yields the protein CASSLGNEQFF. The chain employs TRBV5-1 and TRBJ2-1; D gene uncertain. The CDR3 contains 11 residues. Germline V gene sequence: CDR1 SGHRS, CDR2 YFSETQ. V was clipped by 0 bases and J by 7 bases, with 2 bases between them.

The chain uses TRBV13 and TRBJ1-5; TRBD1 matches at 11 bases. V lost 4 bases to trimming and J lost 4 bases; unmatched junction nucleotides: 3. The germline CDR1 and CDR2 sequences are PRHDT and FYEKMQ (reference sequence). The CDR3 extends over 15 amino acids. The CDR3 is CASSSGTGGNQPQHF. CDR3 DNA sequence: TGTGCCAGCAGCTCTGGGACAGGGGGAAATCAGCCCCAGCATTTT.

This chain connects TRBV6-5 to TRBJ2-3, with TRBD2 matching over 8 bases. With V trimmed by 5 bases and J by 5 bases, 6 bases remained unmatched. This CDR3 is built from 14 residues. Germline V gene data show CDR1 as MNHEY and CDR2 as SVGAGI. The DNA for the CDR3 is TGTGCCAGCAGTGACAGCGGGGGTGGAGATACGCAGTATTTT. This encodes CASSDSGGGDTQYF.

The gene calls are TRBV29-1 and TRBJ2-7; possible D gene TRBD1, 5 bases. Germline V gives CDR1 SQVTM, CDR2 ANQGSEA. The CDR3 has 13 residues. With 5 bases removed from V and 5 bases from J, the gap between germline ends came to 16 bases. Here the CDR3 reads CSVWPGLDHEQYF. Written as DNA, the CDR3 is TGCAGCGTTTGGCCAGGGTTGGACCACGAGCAGTACTTC.

The CDR3: CASSDGPNTGELFF. CDR3 nucleotides: TGTGCCAGCAGTGACGGGCCAAACACCGGGGAGCTGTTTTTT. The V and J genes are TRBV2 and TRBJ2-2; D is ambiguous. This CDR3 has 14 residues. Germline CDR1 and CDR2: SNHLY and FYNNEI. V was trimmed by 3 bases and J by 2 bases, leaving 7 bases between them.

This clone occurred a few times. This chain joins TRBV19 and TRBJ1-5; D might be TRBD1 (5 bases). This CDR3 is built from 15 residues. Germline lookup yields CDR1 LNHDA and CDR2 SQIVND (reference sequence). Trimming removed 6 bases at V and 0 bases at J, with 12 bases between. The CDR3 nucleotides read TGTGCCAGTAGACAGGACATAAATAGCAATCAGCCCCAGCATTTT. Protein sequence: CASRQDINSNQPQHF.

The V gene is TRBV30, the J gene TRBJ1-1; D is undetermined. Germline CDR1 GTSNPN, CDR2 SVGIG (reference sequence). The CDR3 spans 15 residues. V was shortened by 3 bases and J by 3 bases, with 17 bases between the two germline ends. The CDR3 is CAWSYGLPGDTEAFF. For the CDR3, the DNA is TGTGCCTGGAGCTATGGACTGCCCGGGGACACTGAAGCTTTCTTT. Full variable domain (rest looked up from reference TRBV30 and TRBJ1-1): SQTIHQWPATLVQPVGSPLSLECTVEGTSNPNLYWYRQAAGRGLQLLFYSVGIGQISSEVPQNLSASRPQDRQFILSSKKLLLSDSGFYLCAWSYGLPGDTEAFFGQGTRLTVV.

This clone was recorded a few times. The chain has TRBV19 and TRBJ1-2, with D hard to call. CDR3 length equals 13 residues. Per the germline V gene, CDR1 is LNHDA and CDR2 is SQIVND (reference sequence). V was pared by 4 bases and J by 3 bases, with 9 bases between. The CDR3 DNA sequence: TGTGCCAGTAGTAAGGGTTTGTACTATGGCTACACCTTC. This sequence encodes CASSKGLYYGYTF.

The table lists this clone with a count of one. This sequence joins TRBV30 and TRBJ2-7, with D perhaps given as TRBD1 or TRBD2 (5 bases each). The CDR3 loop spans 12 amino acids. Between the trimmed V and J ends, which lost 5 bases and 2 bases, there was a span of 10 bases. CDR1 and CDR2 (germline): GTSNPN, SVGIG (reference sequence). CDR3 nucleotide sequence: TGTGCCTGGGGGGACGAAGCCTACGAGCAGTACTTC. It specifies CAWGDEAYEQYF.

The chain links TRBV19 to TRBJ1-5, with unresolved D. This CDR3 region has 15 residues. V lost 3 bases, J lost 0 bases, and 9 bases lay in between. Germline CDR1 is LNHDA and CDR2 is SQIVND (reference sequence). The chain's CDR3 is CASSMVRYSNQPQHF. The CDR3 DNA follows: TGTGCCAGTAGTATGGTACGGTATAGCAATCAGCCCCAGCATTTT.

V usage is TRBV7-9 and J usage is TRBJ2-7; D perhaps matches TRBD2 (5 bases). The CDR3 contains 15 residues. Looked up from germline, CDR1 is SEHNR and CDR2 is FQNEAQ (reference sequence). Trimming cost V 1 base and J 5 bases, with 15 bases left between them. The chain's CDR3 is CASSLDTSRFNEQYF. The CDR3 DNA reads as TGTGCCAGCAGCTTAGATACTAGTAGGTTCAACGAGCAGTACTTC.

The chain recombines TRBV27 with TRBJ2-7, with D perhaps TRBD1 (6 bases). Germline-derived CDR1 and CDR2 are MNHEY and SMNVEV (reference sequence). The CDR3 is 13 residues long. V was shortened by 7 bases and J by 0 bases, with 10 bases between the two germline ends. DNA of the CDR3: TGTGCCAGCAAGACAGGTGTCTCCTACGAGCAGTACTTC. Translation: CASKTGVSYEQYF.

The chain has TRBV25-1 and TRBJ2-1, with D possibly called TRBD1 or TRBD2 (5 bases each). V lost 4 bases to trimming and J lost 0 bases, with 16 bases between them. The CDR3 spans 17 residues. In germline, CDR1 is MGHDK, CDR2 SYGVNS. The chain's CDR3 is CASSGSGTILSYNEQFF. CDR3 coding DNA: TGTGCCAGCAGTGGCTCCGGGACCATCCTCTCCTACAATGAGCAGTTCTTC.

The chain combines TRBV7-9 with TRBJ2-5, with D hard to call. V lost 3 bases and J lost 5, with 10 bases in between. This CDR3 spans 13 amino acids. Germline CDR1 is SEHNR and CDR2 is FQNEAQ (reference sequence). Written as DNA, the CDR3 is TGTGCCAGCAGCTTCGATATTCAGGAGACCCAGTACTTC. The encoded protein is CASSFDIQETQYF.

This CDR3 reads CASKGAMNTEAFF. The CDR3 DNA reads as TGTGCCAGCAAAGGGGCCATGAACACTGAAGCTTTCTTT. The chain combines TRBV27 with TRBJ1-1; perhaps TRBD1 as D (5 bases). Germline CDR1 MNHEY, CDR2 SMNVEV (reference sequence). This CDR3 contains 13 residues. The V end lost 7 bases, the J end lost 0 bases, and 9 bases lay between the germline ends.

The J gene is TRBJ1-5, the V gene TRBV27, with D uncertain. V lost 7 bases to trimming and J lost 4 bases, with 8 bases between them. Germline V CDR1 and CDR2: MNHEY, SMNVEV (reference sequence). The CDR3 is made up of 12 amino acids. DNA for the CDR3: TGTGCCAGCAAGACTGTAAATCAGCCCCAGCATTTT. Its translation is CASKTVNQPQHF.

V and J are TRBV7-3 and TRBJ2-1, with 8 bases that match TRBD1. Germline assignment: CDR1 SGHTA and CDR2 FQGTGA. This CDR3 region has 16 residues. V lost 5 bases and J lost 4; bases outside the gene matches: 10. CDR3 sequence (DNA): TGTGCCAGCAGCCTCGGGGCAGGGGGCTTGTACAATGAGCAGTTCTTC. It encodes CASSLGAGGLYNEQFF.